The 9 T cell receptor beta chains below come from one sample, sequenced in a study of CD8 T cells in Susac syndrome. Reverse transcription of about 0.5 to 1 ug RNA was carried out with random hexamers. TCRdb reprocessed the immunoSEQ multiplex PCR reads via MiXCR and lists one record per CDR3 protein. Of about 130,000 distinct CDR3 sequences detected, about 93% appear once; the ten largest clones hold more than 0.075%. Sequencing was performed on CD4+ T cells from PBMCs. These receptors originate from a human donor in good health.

This sequence joins TRBV19 and TRBJ1-2; TRBD1 is a possible D gene (6 bases). This CDR3 contains 15 residues. Per the germline V gene, CDR1 is LNHDA and CDR2 is SQIVND (reference sequence). Trimming shortened V by 8 bases and J by 1 base, and 17 bases separated the two germline ends. The CDR3 DNA sequence: TGTGCCAGTGCGAGGGAGGCAGGGGATAACTATGGCTACACCTTC. Translation: CASAREAGDNYGYTF. Filled out from reference TRBV19 and TRBJ1-2, the complete variable domain reads DGGITQSPKYLFRKEGQNVTLSCEQNLNHDAMYWYRQDPGQGLRLIYYSQIVNDFQKGDIAEGYSVSREKKESFPLTVTSAQKNPTAFYLCASAREAGDNYGYTFGSGTRLTVV.

The CDR3 nucleotides read TGTGCCAGCAGCCGAGACAGGGTGGGCACCGGGGAGCTGTTTTTT. Translating gives CASSRDRVGTGELFF. V is TRBV7-8 and J is TRBJ2-2, with 7 bases identical to TRBD1. CDR1 SGHVS and CDR2 FQNEAQ come from the germline V gene. V trimming: 5 bases; J trimming: 4 bases; junction bases outside the gene matches: 7. CDR3 length: 15 amino acids. Together with reference TRBV7-8 and TRBJ2-2, the CDR3 gives the full variable domain: GAGVSQSPRYKVAKRGQDVALRCDPISGHVSLFWYQQALGQGPEFLTYFQNEAQLDKSGLPSDRFFAERPEGSVSTLKIQRTQQEDSAVYLCASSRDRVGTGELFFGEGSRLTVL.

The chain couples TRBV6-4 to TRBJ2-7; D is uncertain. With 3 bases removed from V and 1 base from J, the gap between germline ends came to 16 bases. This CDR3 region has 16 residues. The germline V gene has CDR1 MRHNA and CDR2 SNTAGT. This CDR3 reads CASSDSIPVGSYEQYF. DNA of the CDR3: TGTGCCAGCAGTGATTCGATCCCGGTGGGTTCCTACGAGCAGTACTTC.

This chain connects TRBV29-1 to TRBJ1-2; D not certain. This CDR3 is 14 amino acids long. Germline CDR1 SQVTM, CDR2 ANQGSEA. V lost 3 bases and J 0 bases, leaving 11 bases between the germline ends. CDR3 sequence (DNA): TGCAGCGTTGACCCACTAGGAGCTAACTATGGCTACACCTTC. Protein sequence: CSVDPLGANYGYTF.

This chain joins TRBV5-1 and TRBJ2-3; a possible D gene is TRBD1 (6 bases). From germline, CDR1 is SGHRS and CDR2 YFSETQ. Trimming took 4 bases from V and 4 from J, leaving 13 bases between them. This CDR3 spans 14 amino acids. This CDR3 reads CASSDTQGSDTQYF. The CDR3 DNA reads TGCGCCAGCAGCGACACCCAGGGGTCAGATACGCAGTATTTT.

V and J are TRBV28 and TRBJ2-7; 7 bases map to TRBD1. CDR3 length equals 12 residues. V shed 6 bases, J shed 6 bases, and the junction held 5 bases outside the gene matches. Germline V gene data show CDR1 as MDHEN and CDR2 as SYDVKM. The CDR3 here is CASSLTGVEQYF. The CDR3 nucleotides read TGTGCCAGCAGCCTCACAGGGGTCGAGCAGTACTTC.

CDR3 DNA: TGCAGCGTTGAACGACTAGCGGGATACGATGAGCAGTTCTTC. Its protein is CSVERLAGYDEQFF. The chain employs TRBV29-1 and TRBJ2-1; 11 bases are shared with TRBD2. Trimming took 2 bases from V and 8 from J; bases not matched to a gene: 5. The germline V gene encodes CDR1 SQVTM and CDR2 ANQGSEA. This CDR3 region has 14 residues.

This chain joins TRBV29-1 and TRBJ2-2, with D unresolved. The germline V gene encodes CDR1 SQVTM and CDR2 ANQGSEA. V shed 0 bases and J shed 9 bases, with 11 bases lying between them. There are 13 residues in the CDR3. The CDR3 spells CSVEDDPERELFF. Here the CDR3 DNA reads TGCAGCGTTGAAGATGACCCGGAACGGGAGCTGTTTTTT.

This clonotype appeared a single time. The CDR3 protein is CAWSTGGAKNIQYF. In nucleotides, the CDR3 is TGTGCCTGGAGTACAGGAGGGGCCAAAAACATTCAGTACTTC. V is TRBV30 and J is TRBJ2-4; weak D call: TRBD2 (6 bases). The germline gives CDR1 GTSNPN, CDR2 SVGIG (reference sequence). CDR3 size: 14 residues. The V end lost 2 bases, the J end lost 1 base, and 9 bases lay between the germline ends.